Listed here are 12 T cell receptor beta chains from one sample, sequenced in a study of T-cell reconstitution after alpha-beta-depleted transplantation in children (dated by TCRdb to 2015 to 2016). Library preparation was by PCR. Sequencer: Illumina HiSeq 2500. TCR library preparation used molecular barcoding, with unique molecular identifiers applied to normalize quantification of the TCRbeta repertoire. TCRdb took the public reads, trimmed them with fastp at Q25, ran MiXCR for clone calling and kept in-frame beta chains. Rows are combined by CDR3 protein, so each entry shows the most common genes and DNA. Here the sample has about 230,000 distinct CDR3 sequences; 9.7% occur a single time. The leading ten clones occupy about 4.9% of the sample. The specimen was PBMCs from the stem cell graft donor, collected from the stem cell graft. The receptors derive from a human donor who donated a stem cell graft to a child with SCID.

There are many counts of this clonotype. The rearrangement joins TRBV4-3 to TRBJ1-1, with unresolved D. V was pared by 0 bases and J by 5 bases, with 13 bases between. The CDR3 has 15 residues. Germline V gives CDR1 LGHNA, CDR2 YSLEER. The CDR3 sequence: CASSQDGLTRTEAFF. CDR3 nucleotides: TGCGCCAGCAGCCAAGATGGATTAACGAGGACTGAAGCTTTCTTT.

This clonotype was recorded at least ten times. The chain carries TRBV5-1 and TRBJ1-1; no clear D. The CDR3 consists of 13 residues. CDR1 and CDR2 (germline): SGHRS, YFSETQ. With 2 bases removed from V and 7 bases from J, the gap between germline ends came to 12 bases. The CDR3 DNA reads TGCGCCAGCAGCTTTGGAGGGATAGATGAAGCTTTCTTT. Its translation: CASSFGGIDEAFF.

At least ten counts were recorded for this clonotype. CDR3 bases: TGTGCCAGCAGCCTAGCGGGGGGGATCACAGATACGCAGTATTTT. Translating gives CASSLAGGITDTQYF. The chain carries TRBV5-6 and TRBJ2-3; TRBD2 aligns across 12 bases. Germline assignment: CDR1 SGHDT and CDR2 YYEEEE. V gave up 4 bases and J gave up 2 bases; unmatched junction bases: 2. The CDR3 extends over 15 amino acids.

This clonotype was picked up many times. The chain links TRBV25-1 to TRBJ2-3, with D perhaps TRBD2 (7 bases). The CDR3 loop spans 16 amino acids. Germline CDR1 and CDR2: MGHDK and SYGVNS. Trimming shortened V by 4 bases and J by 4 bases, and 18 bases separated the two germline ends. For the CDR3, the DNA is TGTGCCAGCAGTGGGGGGGGGGCAGGGGATCCAGATACGCAGTATTTT. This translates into CASSGGGAGDPDTQYF.

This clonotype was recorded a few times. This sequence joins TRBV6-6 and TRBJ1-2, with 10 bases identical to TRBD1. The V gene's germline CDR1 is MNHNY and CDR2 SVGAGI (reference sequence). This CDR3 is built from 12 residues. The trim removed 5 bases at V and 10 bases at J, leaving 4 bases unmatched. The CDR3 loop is CASSPGQGDYTF. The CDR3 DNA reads TGTGCCAGCAGTCCCGGACAGGGGGACTACACCTTC.

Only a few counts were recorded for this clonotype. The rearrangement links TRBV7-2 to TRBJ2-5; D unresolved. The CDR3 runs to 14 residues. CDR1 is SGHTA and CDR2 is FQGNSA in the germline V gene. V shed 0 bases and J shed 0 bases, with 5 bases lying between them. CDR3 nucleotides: TGTGCCAGCAGCTTAGCACAGCACCAAGAGACCCAGTACTTC. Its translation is CASSLAQHQETQYF.

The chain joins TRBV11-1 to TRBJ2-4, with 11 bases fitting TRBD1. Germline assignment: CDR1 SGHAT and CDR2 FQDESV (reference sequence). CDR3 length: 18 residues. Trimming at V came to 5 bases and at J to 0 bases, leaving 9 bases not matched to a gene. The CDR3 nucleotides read TGTGCCAGCAGCAAAACCGGGACAGGGGGAGCAGCCAAAAACATTCAGTACTTC. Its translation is CASSKTGTGGAAKNIQYF. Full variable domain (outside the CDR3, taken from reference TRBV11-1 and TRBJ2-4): EAEVAQSPRYKITEKSQAVAFWCDPISGHATLYWYRQILGQGPELLVQFQDESVVDDSQLPKDRFSAERLKGVDSTLKIQPAELGDSAMYLCASSKTGTGGAAKNIQYFGAGTRLSVL.

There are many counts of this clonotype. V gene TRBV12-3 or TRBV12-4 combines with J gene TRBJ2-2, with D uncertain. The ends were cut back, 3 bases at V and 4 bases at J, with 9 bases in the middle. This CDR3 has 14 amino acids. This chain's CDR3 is CASSFGQFTGELFF. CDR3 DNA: TGTGCCAGCAGTTTCGGGCAGTTCACCGGGGAGCTGTTTTTT.

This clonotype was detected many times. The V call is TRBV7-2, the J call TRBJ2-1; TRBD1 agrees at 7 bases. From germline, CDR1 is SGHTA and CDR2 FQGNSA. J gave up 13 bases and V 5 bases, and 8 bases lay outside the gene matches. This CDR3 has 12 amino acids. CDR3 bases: TGTGCCAGCAGCGGGTCCGGGACAGATCAGTTCTTC. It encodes CASSGSGTDQFF.

DNA for the CDR3: TGCGCCAGCAGCTCGGAGGGGTTCAACGTCCTGACTTTC. Translation: CASSSEGFNVLTF. The chain joins TRBV5-1 to TRBJ2-6; D may be TRBD2 (6 bases). The CDR3 is 13 amino acids. Trimming stripped 3 bases from V and 9 bases from J, with 10 bases between. Per germline, CDR1 SGHRS and CDR2 YFSETQ. Combining the CDR3 with reference TRBV5-1 and TRBJ2-6 gives the whole variable domain KAGVTQTPRYLIKTRGQQVTLSCSPISGHRSVSWYQQTPGQGLQFLFEYFSETQRNKGNFPGRFSGRQFSNSRSEMNVSTLELGDSALYLCASSSEGFNVLTFGAGSRLTVL.

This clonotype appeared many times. The CDR3 bases are TGCGCCAGCAGCTCGACAGGGGTTGATGGGACTGAAGCTTTCTTT. Protein: CASSSTGVDGTEAFF. The chain carries TRBV5-1 and TRBJ1-1; 8 bases match TRBD1. Germline-derived CDR1 and CDR2 are SGHRS and YFSETQ. V dropped 3 bases and J dropped 5; count of bases not matched to a gene: 9. The CDR3 runs to 15 residues.

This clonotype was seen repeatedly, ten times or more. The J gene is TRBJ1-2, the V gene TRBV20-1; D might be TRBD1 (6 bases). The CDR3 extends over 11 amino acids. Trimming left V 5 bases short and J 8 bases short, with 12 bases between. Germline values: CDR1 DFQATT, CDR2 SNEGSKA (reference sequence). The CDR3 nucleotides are TGCAGTGCTCAAACAGGGCCGGGCTACACCTTC. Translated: CSAQTGPGYTF.